A selection of T cell receptor beta chains follows, all from one sample in a study of response to subunit inactivated influenza vaccine. TCRdb reprocessed the RT-PCR reads via MiXCR and lists one record per CDR3 protein. This sample has about 780,000 distinct CDR3 sequences, with 18% found just once. The sequencing used PBMCs from blood, collected 5 days after vaccination. All receptors come from a man aged 50-59 years who received an inactivated influenza vaccine. Each CDR3 is given with its conserved first and last residue. A D gene is named only where the DNA matches it firmly. Some rows have no size entry. The others give once, few or many, or a class for an expanded clone.

D	size	length	V	J	DNA	CDR3
-	-	15	TRBV10-3	TRBJ2-1	TGTGCCATCAGTGATGCGGGCTCATTACCCAATGAGCAGTTCTTC	CAISDAGSLPNEQFF
-	-	11	TRBV29-1	TRBJ2-7	TGCAGCGCCGAACAGGCCTACGAGCAGTACTTC	CSAEQAYEQYF
-	many	14	TRBV29-1	TRBJ1-1	TGCAGCGTTGATACGACAGCCAAGAACACTGAAGCTTTCTTT	CSVDTTAKNTEAFF
TRBD2	-	18	TRBV10-3	TRBJ2-3	TGTGCCATCAGTCCGTATCGTCCAGGTAGCGGGGGCACAGATACGCAGTATTTT	CAISPYRPGSGGTDTQYF
-	-	13	TRBV6-1	TRBJ2-1	TGTGCCAGCAAACCAGGTAGATGGAATGAGCAGTTCTTC	CASKPGRWNEQFF
-	-	16	TRBV20-1	TRBJ2-5	TGCAGTGTCCGTAATCAGTGGGACGCCGGAGAGGGGACCCAGTACTTC	CSVRNQWDAGEGTQYF
-	few	16	TRBV7-8	TRBJ1-4	TGTGCCAGCAGCTCCACTCGGGTTACAACTAATGAAAAACTGTTTTTT	CASSSTRVTTNEKLFF
TRBD1	few	18	TRBV12-3/TRBV12-4	TRBJ1-1	TGTGCCAGCAGTTTACTACCCCCCGACAGGGGGCCAAACACTGAAGCTTTCTTT	CASSLLPPDRGPNTEAFF
-	few	17	TRBV7-2	TRBJ1-3	TGTGCCAGCAGCTTAGGGGGGGATGCCCCCTCTGGAAACACCATATATTTT	CASSLGGDAPSGNTIYF
-	few	15	TRBV6-5	TRBJ2-1	TGTGCCAGCAGTTATGACGAGAGGGGTTACAATGAGCAGTTCTTC	CASSYDERGYNEQFF
TRBD1	-	15	TRBV7-2	TRBJ2-5	TGTGCCAGCAGCTTAGGGACAGGGGTGAAAGAGACCCAGTACTTC	CASSLGTGVKETQYF
-	-	15	TRBV11-2	TRBJ2-5	TGTGCCAGCGGTGGGGGAAGAAGTTTCCAAGAGAACCAGTACTTC	CASGGGRSFQENQYF
TRBD2	few	15	TRBV12-3/TRBV12-4	TRBJ2-4	TGTGCCAGCAGTCTCTTAGCGGGAGGAGAGGACATTCAGTACTTC	CASSLLAGGEDIQYF
-	few	11	TRBV3-1	TRBJ1-2	TGTGCCAGCAGCCAAAATCGGGGCTACACCTTC	CASSQNRGYTF
-	few	15	TRBV2	TRBJ1-2	TGTGCCAGCAGTGAAACCCCGCAGGGGACTAGAGGCTACACCTTC	CASSETPQGTRGYTF
TRBD2	-	15	TRBV5-5	TRBJ2-5	TGTGCCAGCAGCGCGGGAGCGGGGGTACAAGAGACCCAGTACTTC	CASSAGAGVQETQYF